The text below deals with one T cell receptor beta chain. Its antigen is not yet known. No clone much larger than this one lies a single base away; base qualities are absent. The source of the sample is a study of CD8 T cell repertoires and HIV-1 epitope variants (dated by TCRdb to 2020 to 2021). Describing the broader study: Twenty-five peptides representing autologous and known Gag and Nef epitope variants were each used to stimulate T cells in separate culture wells. An aliquot of 1M T cells was saved as an uncultured baseline condition, separate from the 80 to 85 T cell cultures. Tested epitopes included three Gag epitope families and Nef HW9 and YT9. Among the control conditions were a peptide pool of CMV, EBV and flu, the Ebola AY9 epitope serving as a negative control, and a well with no peptide. Cultures ran for 10 days in IMDM with gentamicin, with half-media changes on days 3 and 7 adding IL-2, IL-7 and IL-15. Running each culture condition in triplicate, except for one peptide done in duplicate, gave a total of 83 T cell cultures. T cells were enriched using the EasySep Human T Cell Enrichment Kit and then co-cultured with an equal number of autologous T cell-negative cells acting as antigen-presenting cells.

Sequencing of TCR beta CDR3 regions was done on the immunoSEQ platform at survey depth. The QIAamp DNA micro kit was used to extract genomic DNA from every cultured and uncultured CD8+ T cell population. The authors' pipeline ran thus. Any sample with under 5,000 productive reads was excluded, and this exclusion removed about 7% of the roughly 80 cultures stimulated with HIV peptides. Sequences were trimmed to CDR3 by a MANAFEST web app, and nonproductive sequences, CDR3s under 5 amino acids, and sequences not starting with C or ending with F/W were removed. Clonotypes were classified as antigen-specific only if expansion was observed in at least 2 of 3 replicates versus the no-peptide control at FDR 0.01, only within one epitope family. Specific clonotypes also needed at least fivefold higher frequency than in wells stimulated with peptides from other epitope families. The immuneACCESS repertoire file appears here via TCRdb, limited to in-frame rearrangements. These files lack a portion of the clones; in checked studies, under half of the deficit traces to unresolved V genes, and the cause of the others is not known. V and J calls and clone size come straight from that table; D and trimming were deduced from the DNA. The sample table shows almost 4,500 clones, and under 70% are seen once. Clones ranked in the top ten supply less than 55% of the sample.

The EasySep Human CD8+ T Cell Enrichment Kit was used on day 10 to isolate CD8+ T cells from every culture. Trimming accounts for 1 base at V and 9 bases at J, while the number of junction bases matched to no gene is 4. The germline V gene (reference sequence) supplies CDR1 GTSNPN and CDR2 SVGIG. The CDR3, from cysteine to phenylalanine, totals 14 residues. Left in the record is the CDR3 DNA by itself, 42 bases read in frame from the first base. Broad study findings and their caveats: Roughly 5 clonotypes recognized the Nef KF9 family and one clonotype recognized the HW9 family, while no responses were seen to the TAALDMSHF plasma variant. The assay identified only TCR beta chains and indicated proliferation to antigen, not T cell function or cytokine profile. The study identified roughly 9 antigen-specific TCR beta clonotypes, roughly 6 of which appeared to be cross-reactive for autologous or known escape epitope variants.

The specimen was cultured CD8+ T cells derived from PBMCs. This clonotype was obtained from a male donor with HIV. The chain uses TRBV30 and TRBJ1-6, and TRBD1 matches 9 of the central bases. Read as DNA, the sequence is TGTGCCTGGAGTGCGGGACAGGGACTTTCACCCCTCCACTTT. Its translation reads: CAWSAGQGLSPLHF. This CDR3, with the reference TRBV30 and TRBJ1-6 proteins standing in past its ends, gives the full variable domain SQTIHQWPATLVQPVGSPLSLECTVEGTSNPNLYWYRQAAGRGLQLLFYSVGIGQISSEVPQNLSASRPQDRQFILSSKKLLLSDSGFYLCAWSAGQGLSPLHFGNGTRLTVT.